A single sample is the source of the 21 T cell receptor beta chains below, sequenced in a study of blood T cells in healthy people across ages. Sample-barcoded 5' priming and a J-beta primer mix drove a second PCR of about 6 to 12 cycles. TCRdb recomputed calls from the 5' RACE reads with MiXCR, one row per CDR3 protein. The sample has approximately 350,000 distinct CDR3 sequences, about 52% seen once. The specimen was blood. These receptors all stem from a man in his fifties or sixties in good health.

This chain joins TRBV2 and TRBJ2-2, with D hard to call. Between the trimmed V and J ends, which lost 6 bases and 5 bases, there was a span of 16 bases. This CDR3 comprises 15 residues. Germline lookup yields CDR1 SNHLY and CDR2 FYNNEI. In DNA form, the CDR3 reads TGTGCCAGCAGCAACGGACGGGTGGGGACCGGGGAGCTGTTTTTT. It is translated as CASSNGRVGTGELFF.

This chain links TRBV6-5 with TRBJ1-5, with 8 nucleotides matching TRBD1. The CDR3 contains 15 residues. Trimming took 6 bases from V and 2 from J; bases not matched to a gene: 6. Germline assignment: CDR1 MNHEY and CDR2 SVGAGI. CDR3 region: CASSPDRGGNQPQHF. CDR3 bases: TGTGCCAGCAGCCCCGACAGGGGTGGCAATCAGCCCCAGCATTTT.

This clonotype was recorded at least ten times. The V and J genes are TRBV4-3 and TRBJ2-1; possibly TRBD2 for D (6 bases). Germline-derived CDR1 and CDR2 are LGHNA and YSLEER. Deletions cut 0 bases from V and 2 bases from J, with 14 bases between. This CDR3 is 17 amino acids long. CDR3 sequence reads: CASSQEGGRVAYNEQFF. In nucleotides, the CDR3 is TGCGCCAGCAGCCAAGAAGGAGGGAGAGTAGCCTACAATGAGCAGTTCTTC.

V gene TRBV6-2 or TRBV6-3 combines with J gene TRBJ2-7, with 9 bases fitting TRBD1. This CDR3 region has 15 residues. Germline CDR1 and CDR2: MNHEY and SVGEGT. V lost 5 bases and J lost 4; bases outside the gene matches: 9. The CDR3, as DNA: TGTGCCAGCAGTACCCGGGACAGGGTGATTTACGAGCAGTACTTC. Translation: CASSTRDRVIYEQYF.

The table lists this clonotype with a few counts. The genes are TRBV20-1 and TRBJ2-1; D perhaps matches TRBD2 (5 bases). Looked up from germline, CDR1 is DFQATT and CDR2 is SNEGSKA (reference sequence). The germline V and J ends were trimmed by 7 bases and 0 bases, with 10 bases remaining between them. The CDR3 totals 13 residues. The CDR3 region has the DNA TGCAGTGTGCGGGCTCCCTCCTACAATGAGCAGTTCTTC. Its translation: CSVRAPSYNEQFF.

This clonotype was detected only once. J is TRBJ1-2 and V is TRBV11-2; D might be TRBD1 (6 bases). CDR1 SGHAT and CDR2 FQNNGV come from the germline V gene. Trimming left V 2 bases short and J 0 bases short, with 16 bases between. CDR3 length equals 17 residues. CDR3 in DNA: TGTGCCAGCAGCTTAATCCGGCAGGGGCAAGCTAACTATGGCTACACCTTC. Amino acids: CASSLIRQGQANYGYTF.

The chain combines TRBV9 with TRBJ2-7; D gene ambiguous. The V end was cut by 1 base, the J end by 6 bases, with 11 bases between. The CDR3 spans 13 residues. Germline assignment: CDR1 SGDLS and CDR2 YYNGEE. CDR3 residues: CASSVSFTGEQYF. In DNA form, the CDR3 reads TGTGCCAGCAGCGTATCGTTCACCGGCGAGCAGTACTTC. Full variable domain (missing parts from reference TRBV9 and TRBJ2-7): DSGVTQTPKHLITATGQRVTLRCSPRSGDLSVYWYQQSLDQGLQFLIQYYNGEERAKGNILERFSAQQFPDLHSELNLSSLELGDSALYFCASSVSFTGEQYFGPGTRLTVT.

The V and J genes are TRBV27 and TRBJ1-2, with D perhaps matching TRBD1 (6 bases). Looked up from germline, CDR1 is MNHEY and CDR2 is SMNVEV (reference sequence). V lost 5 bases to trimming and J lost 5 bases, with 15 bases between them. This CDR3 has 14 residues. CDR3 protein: CASSPQDSPYGYTF. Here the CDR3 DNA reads TGTGCCAGCAGTCCCCAGGACAGCCCGTATGGCTACACCTTC.

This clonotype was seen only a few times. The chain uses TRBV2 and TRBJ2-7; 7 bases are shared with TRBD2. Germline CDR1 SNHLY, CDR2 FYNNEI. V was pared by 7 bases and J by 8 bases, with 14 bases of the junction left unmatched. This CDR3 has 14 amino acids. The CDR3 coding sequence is TGTGCCAGCATTGGGGAGCGGGGAATGCCGCAGCAGTACTTC. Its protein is CASIGERGMPQQYF.

As DNA, the CDR3 is TGCAGTGCCAAGTCAGGGGGAGAGACCCAGTACTTC. This codes for CSAKSGGETQYF. The J gene is TRBJ2-5, the V gene TRBV20-1; 7 bases are shared with TRBD1. CDR3 length: 12 amino acids. Germline V lookup: CDR1 DFQATT, CDR2 SNEGSKA (reference sequence). V was clipped by 6 bases and J by 4 bases; unmatched bases: 5.

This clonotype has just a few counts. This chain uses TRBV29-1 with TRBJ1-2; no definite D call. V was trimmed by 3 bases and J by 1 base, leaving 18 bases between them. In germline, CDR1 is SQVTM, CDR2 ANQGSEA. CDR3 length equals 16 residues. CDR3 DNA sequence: TGCAGCGTTGATACCGGGCAGTCTGCCTTTAACTATGGCTACACCTTC. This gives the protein CSVDTGQSAFNYGYTF.

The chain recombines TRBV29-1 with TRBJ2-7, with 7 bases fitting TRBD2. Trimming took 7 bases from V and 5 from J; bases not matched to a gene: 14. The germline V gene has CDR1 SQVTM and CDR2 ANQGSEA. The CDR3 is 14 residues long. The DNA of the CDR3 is TGCAGCGCCATGCCTGGGGAGGGTCGCGACGAGCAGTACTTC. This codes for CSAMPGEGRDEQYF.

CDR3 sequence reads: CASSLVLAGDNEQFF. CDR3 nucleotides: TGTGCCAGCAGCTTAGTGCTAGCGGGGGACAATGAGCAGTTCTTC. This sequence joins TRBV7-2 and TRBJ2-1; 10 bases are a match to TRBD2. Trimming took 1 base from V and 5 from J; bases not matched to a gene: 2. The CDR3 spans 15 residues. Germline assignment: CDR1 SGHTA and CDR2 FQGNSA.

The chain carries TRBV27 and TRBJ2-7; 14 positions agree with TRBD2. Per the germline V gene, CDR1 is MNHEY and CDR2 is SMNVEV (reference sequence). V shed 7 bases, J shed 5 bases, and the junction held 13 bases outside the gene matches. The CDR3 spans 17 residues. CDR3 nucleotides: TGTGCCAGCACTGCCGGAGTGACTAGCGGGAGGGTACACGAGCAGTACTTC. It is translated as CASTAGVTSGRVHEQYF.

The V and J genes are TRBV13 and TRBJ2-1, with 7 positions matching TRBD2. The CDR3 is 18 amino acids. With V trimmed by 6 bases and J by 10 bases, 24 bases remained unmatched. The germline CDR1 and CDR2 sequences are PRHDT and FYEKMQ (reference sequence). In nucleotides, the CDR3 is TGTGCCAGCAGTTCGCTACCGGGTTTTGGGAGGGAGACTAGGGAGCAGTTCTTC. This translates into CASSSLPGFGRETREQFF.

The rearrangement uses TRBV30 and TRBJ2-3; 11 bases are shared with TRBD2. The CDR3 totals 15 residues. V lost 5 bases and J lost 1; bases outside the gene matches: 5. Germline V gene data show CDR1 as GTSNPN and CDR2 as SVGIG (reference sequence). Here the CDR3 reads CAWGTSGIRTDTQYF. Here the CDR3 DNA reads TGTGCCTGGGGGACTAGCGGAATCCGCACAGATACGCAGTATTTT.

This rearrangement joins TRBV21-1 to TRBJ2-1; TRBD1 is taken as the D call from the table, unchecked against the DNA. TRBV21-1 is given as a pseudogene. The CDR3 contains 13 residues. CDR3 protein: CASREIGTDEQFF. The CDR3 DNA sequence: TGTGCCAGCAGGGAAATAGGGACGGATGAGCAGTTCTTC.

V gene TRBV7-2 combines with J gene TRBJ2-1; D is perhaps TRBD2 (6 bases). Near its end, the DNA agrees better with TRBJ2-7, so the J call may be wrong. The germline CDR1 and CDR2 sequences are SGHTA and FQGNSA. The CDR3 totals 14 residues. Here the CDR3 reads CASSPRLVYNEQYF. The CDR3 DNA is TGTGCCAGCAGCCCCCGACTAGTCTACAATGAGCAGTACTTC.

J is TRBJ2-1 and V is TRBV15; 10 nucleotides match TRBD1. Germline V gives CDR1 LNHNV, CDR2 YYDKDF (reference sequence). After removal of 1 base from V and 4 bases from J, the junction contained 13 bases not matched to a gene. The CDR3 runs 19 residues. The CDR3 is CATSRGPTDRGLLYNEQFF. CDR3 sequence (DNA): TGTGCCACCAGCAGAGGCCCCACAGACAGGGGGCTTTTATACAATGAGCAGTTCTTC.

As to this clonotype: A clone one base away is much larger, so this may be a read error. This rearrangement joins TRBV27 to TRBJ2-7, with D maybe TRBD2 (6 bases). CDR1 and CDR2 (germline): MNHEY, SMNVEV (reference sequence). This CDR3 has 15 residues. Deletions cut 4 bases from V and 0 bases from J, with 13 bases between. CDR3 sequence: CASSSKGLSSYEQYF. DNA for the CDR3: TGTGCCAGCAGTTCAAAGGGACTTAGCTCCTACGAGCAGTACTTC.

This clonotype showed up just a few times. In DNA, the CDR3 is TGTGCCAGCAGAAACCAGGGGACCCCTCCCTACGAGCAGTACTTC. Translated: CASRNQGTPPYEQYF. The rearrangement uses TRBV6-2 or TRBV6-3 and TRBJ2-7; maybe TRBD1 (6 bases). CDR1 and CDR2 from the germline V gene are MNHEY and SVGEGT. Trimming removed 6 bases at V and 2 bases at J, with 17 bases between. CDR3 length: 15 amino acids.